The present T cell receptor (beta chain) was sequenced within a study of blood T cell repertoires in COVID-19. Study-level background: Collection of acute and convalescent COVID-19 samples took place in the United States, Italy and Spain. PBMCs, B-cell-depleted T cells, or T cells were the source of the cDNA or gDNA that made up the material.

Methods used by the authors: How many nucleated cells were present was estimated from reference gene primer amplification. Only in-frame clones appear in the TCRdb table, and some are missing; sequencing was by immunoSEQ multiplex PCR. That table supplies the V and J calls and clone size; D and trimming were determined from the DNA. Among 200,000 to 250,000 clones listed, around 87% were seen once. With V trimmed by 8 bases and J by 2 bases, 7 bases remained unmatched. The CDR3 contains 16 residues. Germline CDR1 reads WSHSY; CDR2 reads SAAADI. This clone has only one observation. This receptor was obtained from a man between 60 and 75 years old with acute or convalescent COVID-19. Sequencing was performed on peripheral blood. This rearrangement joins TRBV10-2 to TRBJ2-3, with 13 bases identical to TRBD2. CDR3 sequence: CASARTSGGFTDTQYF. The CDR3 nucleotides are TGCGCCAGCGCCAGGACTAGCGGGGGTTTCACAGATACGCAGTATTTT.